The 18 T cell receptor beta chains listed next were all sequenced from one sample in a study of cytomegalovirus exposure and HLA in healthy donors. Using immunoSEQ multiplex PCR, the repertoire was profiled, and TCRdb retains in-frame clones only, with some absent. This sample has fewer than 120,000 clones, with approximately 89% found just once. The sample was PBMCs. The source of these receptors is a young woman in good health and CMV-seronegative.

Concerning this clone: At one end the junction does not follow the germline gene, possibly because of a read error. This chain uses TRBV5-1 with TRBJ2-7, with D possibly TRBD2 on 6 matching bases. CDR1 and CDR2 from the germline V gene are SGHRS and YFSETQ. The CDR3 contains 14 residues. CDR3 DNA: TGCGCCAGCAGTATCGATCCCCCCCCACGGGAGTTGAACTTC. Its protein product is CASSIDPPPRELNF.

The chain is built from TRBV5-1 and TRBJ2-1; D remains ambiguous. CDR3 length: 14 amino acids. Trimming cost V 5 bases and J 0 bases, with 9 bases left between them. Germline V gives CDR1 SGHRS, CDR2 YFSETQ. This CDR3 is CASREANSYNEQFF. The CDR3 DNA reads TGCGCCAGCAGGGAAGCGAACTCCTACAATGAGCAGTTCTTC.

This sequence joins TRBV6-5 and TRBJ2-3, with TRBD1 matching over 7 bases. Germline loops: CDR1 MNHEY, CDR2 SVGAGI. J lost 5 bases, V lost 2 bases, and 4 bases had no gene match. CDR3 length equals 14 residues. The CDR3 loop is CASSYRGQLDTQYF. The CDR3 nucleotides read TGTGCCAGCAGTTACAGGGGGCAATTAGATACGCAGTATTTT.

In its sample, this clone was seen once. The chain has TRBV9 and TRBJ1-6, with TRBD1 identical over 9 bases. This CDR3 spans 15 amino acids. The germline CDR1 and CDR2 sequences are SGDLS and YYNGEE. The trim removed 3 bases at V and 11 bases at J, leaving 9 bases unmatched. The CDR3 protein is CASSASGTGQAPLHF. DNA of the CDR3: TGTGCCAGCAGCGCCTCCGGGACAGGGCAGGCACCCCTCCACTTT. The full variable domain, completed using reference TRBV9 and TRBJ1-6, is DSGVTQTPKHLITATGQRVTLRCSPRSGDLSVYWYQQSLDQGLQFLIQYYNGEERAKGNILERFSAQQFPDLHSELNLSSLELGDSALYFCASSASGTGQAPLHFGNGTRLTVT.

The chain couples TRBV6-5 to TRBJ1-1; D ambiguous. V was trimmed by 4 bases and J by 3 bases, leaving 6 bases between them. Germline CDR1 reads MNHEY; CDR2 reads SVGAGI. This CDR3 comprises 12 residues. CDR3 sequence: CASSLDYTEAFF. The CDR3 region has the DNA TGTGCCAGCAGTTTAGATTACACTGAAGCTTTCTTT.

DNA of the CDR3: TGTGCCAGCACGGGGGGCAGGGTCGACAATCAGCCCCAGCATTTT. Residues: CASTGGRVDNQPQHF. The chain combines TRBV2 with TRBJ1-5; maybe TRBD1 (6 bases). CDR1 is SNHLY and CDR2 is FYNNEI in the germline V gene. Trimming shortened V by 7 bases and J by 3 bases, and 16 bases separated the two germline ends. This CDR3 has 15 amino acids.

This rearrangement joins TRBV9 to TRBJ2-1, with 7 bases fitting TRBD1. The CDR3 is 17 residues long. Germline V gene lookup returns CDR1 SGDLS and CDR2 YYNGEE. Trimming cost V 0 bases and J 5 bases; bases outside gene matches: 11. Here the CDR3 reads CASSVAPTQGVHNEQFF. The CDR3 nucleotides are TGTGCCAGCAGCGTAGCCCCGACCCAGGGGGTTCACAATGAGCAGTTCTTC.

This clone appeared a few times. V and J are TRBV6-1 and TRBJ2-1, with 7 bases aligning to TRBD1. Germline lookup yields CDR1 MNHNS and CDR2 SASEGT. The junction had 8 bases not matched to a gene; V was cut back by 4 bases and J by 5 bases. CDR3 length: 15 amino acids. The CDR3 sequence: CASSGSTGVHNEQFF. CDR3 in DNA: TGTGCCAGCAGTGGGAGTACAGGGGTCCACAATGAGCAGTTCTTC.

This chain joins TRBV5-5 and TRBJ1-1; a possible D gene is TRBD1 (5 bases). The CDR3 has 15 amino acids. From germline, CDR1 is SGHKS and CDR2 YYEKEE (reference sequence). Trimming removed 4 bases from V and 2 bases from J, with 15 bases in between. CDR3 in DNA: TGTGCCAGCAGCAATTACTCAGGGCCTAACACTGAAGCTTTCTTT. The encoded protein is CASSNYSGPNTEAFF.

The chain uses TRBV27 and TRBJ2-1, with TRBD1 matching 9 bases. Looked up from germline, CDR1 is MNHEY and CDR2 is SMNVEV (reference sequence). Trimming at V came to 6 bases and at J to 3 bases, leaving 9 bases not matched to a gene. The CDR3 contains 16 residues. CDR3 DNA sequence: TGTGCCAGCAGGATCGGGACAGGGCGACTCTACAATGAGCAGTTCTTC. Its translation is CASRIGTGRLYNEQFF.

The V gene is TRBV28, the J gene TRBJ2-7; TRBD2 is a possible D gene (6 bases). Trimming removed 8 bases at V and 6 bases at J, with 11 bases between. Germline CDR1 MDHEN, CDR2 SYDVKM. The CDR3 length is 11 residues. The CDR3 bases are TGTGCCAGCGGACTACTAGGCGAGCAGTACTTC. Translated: CASGLLGEQYF.

The chain recombines TRBV15 with TRBJ2-7; TRBD1 is a possible D gene (5 bases). The V end was cut by 3 bases, the J end by 3 bases, with 21 bases between. CDR1 is LNHNV and CDR2 is YYDKDF in the germline V gene (reference sequence). This CDR3 has 17 amino acids. The CDR3 sequence: CATSSPSPAGISYEQYF. As DNA, the CDR3 is TGTGCCACCAGCAGCCCCTCCCCGGCAGGGATAAGCTACGAGCAGTACTTC.

The chain has TRBV28 and TRBJ2-3; possible D gene TRBD2, 6 bases. Germline-derived CDR1 and CDR2 are MDHEN and SYDVKM. V dropped 1 base and J dropped 5 bases, with 19 bases sitting between them. This CDR3 region has 17 residues. In DNA, the CDR3 is TGTGCCAGCAGTTTATCCTTCGGCGGGACCCCCCAAGATACGCAGTATTTT. Residues: CASSLSFGGTPQDTQYF.

This chain joins TRBV6-5 and TRBJ2-7; D call uncertain. V was clipped by 5 bases and J by 2 bases, with 7 bases between them. Looked up from germline, CDR1 is MNHEY and CDR2 is SVGAGI. The CDR3 is 12 amino acids. CDR3 DNA sequence: TGTGCCAGCAGTCCCTCTCCCTACGAGCAGTACTTC. This gives the protein CASSPSPYEQYF.

This clone was found once. The chain carries TRBV5-1 and TRBJ1-1; 7 bases are shared with TRBD1. CDR1 is SGHRS, CDR2 YFSETQ, per germline. This CDR3 is built from 14 residues. The V and J ends lost 4 bases and 3 bases, in that order; junction bases with no gene match: 6. The CDR3 loop is CASSLTGQDTEAFF. CDR3 nucleotides: TGCGCCAGCAGCCTGACAGGACAGGACACTGAAGCTTTCTTT.

The chain combines TRBV18 with TRBJ2-3; perhaps TRBD2 as D (6 bases). Germline CDR1 is KGHSH and CDR2 is LQKENI. V was cut by 1 base and J by 1 base, with 9 bases left in between. The CDR3 contains 15 residues. The chain's CDR3 is CASSPRREGTDTQYF. In nucleotides, the CDR3 is TGTGCCAGCTCACCACGCAGGGAGGGCACAGATACGCAGTATTTT. The variable domain in full, completed from reference TRBV18 and TRBJ2-3, reads NAGVMQNPRHLVRRRGQEARLRCSPMKGHSHVYWYRQLPEEGLKFMVYLQKENIIDESGMPKERFSAEFPKEGPSILRIQQVVRGDSAAYFCASSPRREGTDTQYFGPGTRLTVL.

The chain joins TRBV29-1 to TRBJ2-3; D is perhaps TRBD2 (5 bases). The V and J ends lost 6 bases and 3 bases respectively, with 13 bases between them. This CDR3 comprises 13 residues. Germline V gene data show CDR1 as SQVTM and CDR2 as ANQGSEA. Here the CDR3 DNA reads TGCAGCGTCGAGCAGCGGAGAACAGATACGCAGTATTTT. Protein sequence: CSVEQRRTDTQYF.

This clone was recorded once. V and J are TRBV4-1 and TRBJ1-1; D possibly corresponds to TRBD1 (5 bases). The CDR3 length is 15 residues. Between the trimmed V and J ends, which lost 1 base and 0 bases, there was a span of 9 bases. Germline V lookup: CDR1 MGHRA, CDR2 YSYEKL. The CDR3 DNA reads as TGCGCCAGCAGCCAAGGTGCAGGGTTGAACACTGAAGCTTTCTTT. Its protein is CASSQGAGLNTEAFF.